One sample yielded the 23 T cell receptor beta chains listed below, sequenced in a study of blood T cell repertoires in COVID-19. Assay used: immunoSEQ multiplex PCR; TCRdb lists only in-frame clones, some missing. The sample holds some 250,000 clones; roughly 79% are singletons and the top ten take approximately 15%. The sequenced sample consisted of PBMCs or T cells enriched from blood (not recorded which). These TCRs come from a man aged 40-49 years who had recovered from COVID-19.

V and J are TRBV6-4 and TRBJ1-6, with TRBD1 identical over 9 bases. This CDR3 comprises 15 residues. V shed 6 bases, J shed 6 bases, and the junction held 6 bases outside the gene matches. Germline V gene lookup returns CDR1 MRHNA and CDR2 SNTAGT. The CDR3 DNA reads TGTGCCAGCAGCCCGGGACAGGGATTTAATTCACCCCTCCACTTT. Residues: CASSPGQGFNSPLHF.

The chain has TRBV11-2 and TRBJ1-6; D unclear. This CDR3 has 16 amino acids. CDR1 is SGHAT, CDR2 FQNNGV, per germline. The V gene lost 4 bases and the J gene lost 0 bases, with 10 bases spanning the gap. The CDR3 DNA sequence: TGTGCCAGCAGCTCCGACGGGAGCTCCTATAATTCACCCCTCCACTTT. Protein sequence: CASSSDGSSYNSPLHF.

This clone appeared a single time. This rearrangement joins TRBV23-1 to TRBJ2-1; maybe TRBD1 (6 bases). TRBV23-1 qualifies as an ORF whose function is uncertain. The V gene lost 2 bases and the J gene lost 12 bases, with 20 bases spanning the gap. This CDR3 spans 15 amino acids. CDR3 amino acids: CASSQGGHPSRTQFF. For the CDR3, the DNA is TGCGCCAGCAGTCAAGGGGGACATCCATCTCGTACGCAGTTCTTC.

The chain has TRBV18 and TRBJ1-1, with 8 nucleotides matching TRBD1. The V gene end was trimmed by 6 bases and the J gene end by 3 bases; junction bases not matched to a gene: 6. CDR3 length: 14 residues. CDR1 and CDR2 from the germline V gene are KGHSH and LQKENI. DNA for the CDR3: TGTGCCAGCTCCCCTTACAGGGGGGACACTGAAGCTTTCTTT. Translation gives CASSPYRGDTEAFF.

This chain connects TRBV16 to TRBJ2-3, with a tentative D call TRBD2 (5 bases). Trimming removed 3 bases at V and 0 bases at J, with 10 bases between. In germline, CDR1 is KGHSY, CDR2 FQNENV. This CDR3 contains 15 residues. The CDR3 DNA reads as TGTGCCAGCAGCCAGTGGCGGGCAAGCACAGATACGCAGTATTTT. Its protein product is CASSQWRASTDTQYF.

CDR3 amino acids: CAIRRTVRDTQYF. DNA of the CDR3: TGTGCCATAAGGAGGACAGTGAGAGATACGCAGTATTTT. V and J are TRBV2 and TRBJ2-3; possibly TRBD1 for D (6 bases). The ends were cut back, 10 bases at V and 5 bases at J, with 16 bases in the middle. This CDR3 has 13 amino acids. From germline, CDR1 is SNHLY and CDR2 FYNNEI.

This clone appeared once. This chain links TRBV7-3 with TRBJ1-6; TRBD1 matches at 11 bases. Germline V gene lookup returns CDR1 SGHTA and CDR2 FQGTGA. The CDR3 covers 17 residues. Losses at the gene ends were 5 bases for V and 10 bases for J; bases not matched to a gene: 13. The DNA of the CDR3 is TGTGCCAGCAGCACCTCCGGGACAGGGGGGGTCGGGTCACCCCTCCACTTT. Protein: CASSTSGTGGVGSPLHF. Filled out from reference TRBV7-3 and TRBJ1-6, the complete variable domain reads GAGVSQTPSNKVTEKGKYVELRCDPISGHTALYWYRQSLGQGPEFLIYFQGTGAADDSGLPNDRFFAVRPEGSVSTLKIQRTERGDSAVYLCASSTSGTGGVGSPLHFGNGTRLTVT.

V usage is TRBV9 and J usage is TRBJ1-5; no clear D. The length of the CDR3 is 15 residues. The V end lost 4 bases, the J end lost 6 bases, and 17 bases lay between the germline ends. CDR1 SGDLS and CDR2 YYNGEE come from the germline V gene. The CDR3 DNA sequence: TGTGCCAGCAGCAACCACCGGGAAAGAGGTCAGCCCCAGCATTTT. Protein product: CASSNHRERGQPQHF.

The chain joins TRBV7-9 to TRBJ2-1; 14 positions agree with TRBD2. V dropped 4 bases and J dropped 9; count of bases not matched to a gene: 2. Per germline, CDR1 SEHNR and CDR2 FQNEAQ (reference sequence). CDR3 length: 14 amino acids. The CDR3 loop is CASSWGLAGVEQFF. The DNA for the CDR3 is TGTGCCAGCAGCTGGGGACTAGCGGGAGTTGAGCAGTTCTTC.

This rearrangement joins TRBV7-2 to TRBJ2-5; TRBD2 matches at 7 bases. The germline V gene encodes CDR1 SGHTA and CDR2 FQGNSA. This CDR3 has 16 amino acids. V gave up 1 base and J gave up 10 bases; unmatched junction bases: 15. This CDR3 is CASSLVASASREGQYF. In nucleotides, the CDR3 is TGTGCCAGCAGCTTAGTCGCTAGCGCCTCAAGGGAGGGCCAGTACTTC.

V usage is TRBV9 and J usage is TRBJ1-2; D is unresolved. Germline loops: CDR1 SGDLS, CDR2 YYNGEE. Between the trimmed V and J ends, which lost 0 bases and 5 bases, there was a span of 14 bases. The CDR3 is 15 amino acids. The CDR3 nucleotides read TGTGCCAGCAGCGTAGCCGCCGACCGGGGTTATGGCTACACCTTC. Encoded protein: CASSVAADRGYGYTF.

This chain joins TRBV5-1 and TRBJ1-6, with D maybe TRBD1 (6 bases). This CDR3 comprises 15 residues. The ends were cut back, 4 bases at V and 10 bases at J, with 18 bases in the middle. From germline, CDR1 is SGHRS and CDR2 YFSETQ. The CDR3 DNA reads TGCGCCAGCAGCCACAGTGGGGGCGAGGAGTCACCCCTCCACTTT. It is translated as CASSHSGGEESPLHF.

The sample holds one count of this clone. Here the CDR3 DNA reads TGTGCCAGCAGCTTTCGAGGGACAGCACCAGATACGCAGTATTTT. Translation: CASSFRGTAPDTQYF. The rearrangement links TRBV5-8 to TRBJ2-3, with 7 bases fitting TRBD1. V gave up 2 bases and J gave up 4 bases; unmatched junction bases: 7. This CDR3 has 15 residues. Germline V gene lookup returns CDR1 SGHTS and CDR2 YDEGEE.

The chain is built from TRBV28 and TRBJ1-3, with no clear D. Looked up from germline, CDR1 is MDHEN and CDR2 is SYDVKM. Trimming cost V 2 bases and J 4 bases, with 12 bases left between them. This CDR3 has 15 residues. The CDR3 reads CASSLDPGNGNTIYF. The CDR3 coding sequence is TGTGCCAGCAGTTTAGACCCGGGGAACGGAAACACCATATATTTT.

The genes are TRBV27 and TRBJ1-2; D might be TRBD1 (5 bases). V lost 3 bases and J 1 base, leaving 9 bases between the germline ends. This CDR3 region has 14 residues. CDR1 is MNHEY and CDR2 is SMNVEV in the germline V gene (reference sequence). In DNA, the CDR3 is TGTGCCAGCAGTTTCCGACAGTATAACTATGGCTACACCTTC. The encoded protein is CASSFRQYNYGYTF.

This clone was counted only a few times. The V gene is TRBV27, the J gene TRBJ1-2; 8 bases match TRBD1. The CDR3 totals 17 residues. Germline trimming cut 4 bases from V and 1 base from J; bases unmatched to any gene: 11. Germline CDR1 MNHEY, CDR2 SMNVEV (reference sequence). CDR3 DNA sequence: TGTGCCAGCAGTTCCCACCGAGCAGGGGGCGTTAACTATGGCTACACCTTC. This sequence encodes CASSSHRAGGVNYGYTF.

The V and J genes are TRBV11-3 and TRBJ2-2; possible D gene TRBD1, 6 bases. V was cut by 3 bases and J by 1 base, with 9 bases left in between. The CDR3 runs to 15 residues. Per germline, CDR1 SGHNT and CDR2 YENEEA. As DNA, the CDR3 is TGTGCCAGCAGCTTGGCGACAGGGAACACCGGGGAGCTGTTTTTT. Amino acid sequence: CASSLATGNTGELFF.

This rearrangement joins TRBV6-2 or TRBV6-3 to TRBJ2-1, with TRBD2 matching over 8 bases. The V gene end was trimmed by 4 bases and the J gene end by 4 bases; junction bases not matched to a gene: 3. The germline V gene encodes CDR1 MNHEY and CDR2 SVGEGT. There are 14 residues in the CDR3. This CDR3 reads CASSSRGGYNEQFF. CDR3 DNA sequence: TGTGCCAGCAGTTCTCGGGGGGGGTACAATGAGCAGTTCTTC.

The V and J genes are TRBV15 and TRBJ2-2; D is unclear. The CDR3 runs to 14 residues. Germline loops: CDR1 LNHNV, CDR2 YYDKDF (reference sequence). Deletions cut 4 bases from V and 1 base from J, with 7 bases between. CDR3 amino acids: CATSTTRNTGELFF. In DNA, the CDR3 is TGTGCCACCAGCACCACCAGGAACACCGGGGAGCTGTTTTTT.

The chain carries TRBV5-1 and TRBJ2-7, with a possible D match to TRBD1 (7 bases). V lost 2 bases to trimming and J lost 6 bases, with 9 bases between them. CDR1 and CDR2 (germline): SGHRS, YFSETQ. The CDR3 consists of 12 residues. The CDR3 region is CASSFQGGEQYF. Written as DNA, the CDR3 is TGCGCCAGCAGCTTCCAGGGGGGCGAGCAGTACTTC.

The rearrangement links TRBV27 to TRBJ2-5; D is ambiguous. Germline-derived CDR1 and CDR2 are MNHEY and SMNVEV (reference sequence). V lost 4 bases and J 5 bases, leaving 11 bases between the germline ends. CDR3 size: 13 residues. The DNA for the CDR3 is TGTGCCAGCAGTTCCCCCCCCGGGGAGACCCAGTACTTC. This translates into CASSSPPGETQYF.

This CDR3 is CATSRRGSGDTQYF. The CDR3 DNA reads TGTGCCACCAGTCGCCGGGGCAGCGGGGATACGCAGTATTTT. The V and J genes are TRBV24-1 and TRBJ2-3, with a tentative D call TRBD2 (6 bases). This CDR3 region has 14 residues. V was pared by 6 bases and J by 6 bases, with 15 bases between. From germline, CDR1 is KGHDR and CDR2 SFDVKD.

Remarks on this clone: At one end, the junction sequence differs from germline, possibly due to a read error. V and J are TRBV5-1 and TRBJ1-5; D ambiguous. Germline CDR1 is SGHRS and CDR2 is YFSETQ. The CDR3 is 13 amino acids. In nucleotides, the CDR3 is TGCGCCAGCAGGTTGGATGTGGCTCAGCCCCAGCATTTT. Protein: CASRLDVAQPQHF.